The present T cell receptor (beta chain) was sequenced within a study of blood T cell repertoires in COVID-19. Study as a whole: Researchers got acute and convalescent COVID-19 samples from the United States, Italy and Spain. Sample material is recorded as cDNA or gDNA derived from T cells, B-cell-depleted T cells, or PBMCs.

V dropped 5 bases and J dropped 2 bases, with 4 bases sitting between them. The CDR3 extends over 13 amino acids. How the authors handled the data: Estimation of nucleated cell counts relied on the amplification of reference gene primers. TCRdb's table, derived via immunoSEQ multiplex PCR, lists solely in-frame clones and lacks some. The D gene and trimming were derived from the DNA, and the V and J assignments and clone size from that table. The top ten clones hold 2.5% to 3.5% of a sample with roughly 50,000 clones, 86% of them seen once. The chain carries TRBV12-3 or TRBV12-4 and TRBJ1-6; the D is unclear. The sequenced sample consisted of peripheral blood. This TCR derives from a woman over 75 with acute or convalescent COVID-19. CDR3 bases: TGTGCCAGCAGTGTCGCCTATAATTCACCCCTCCACTTT. Encoded protein: CASSVAYNSPLHF.